A selection of T cell receptor beta chains follows, all from one sample in a study of blood T cell repertoires in COVID-19. The data were produced by immunoSEQ multiplex PCR, yet TCRdb's version contains in-frame clones alone and is incomplete. The data hold some 200,000 clones, with around 94% observed a single time. Sequenced input: peripheral blood. The receptor source for this set is a man aged 30 to 39 with COVID-19, enrolled during active disease. Each CDR3 is given with its conserved first and last residue. D genes are given only for firm matches. Only part of the rows carry a size: once, few, many, or a class if the clone is expanded.

clone_size | j_call | v_call | d_call | cdr3_nt | cdr3_aa
once | TRBJ1-3 | TRBV19 | TRBD1 | TGTGCCAGTACCCCCCTGGACAGGGACTCTGGAAACACCATATATTTT | CASTPLDRDSGNTIYF
NA | TRBJ1-3 | TRBV3-1/TRBV3-2 | NA | TGTGCCAGCAGCCAAGGTAGGGGCTCTGGAAACACCATATATTTT | CASSQGRGSGNTIYF
NA | TRBJ2-5 | TRBV2 | TRBD2 | TGTGCCAGCACAGGTGGGGGGGGGTTAGAGACCCAGTACTTC | CASTGGGGLETQYF
NA | TRBJ1-2 | TRBV7-9 | TRBD1 | TGTGCCAGCAGCGACGGACAGGGGGCTTTATATGGCTACACCTTC | CASSDGQGALYGYTF
NA | TRBJ1-2 | TRBV3-1/TRBV3-2 | TRBD1 | TGTGCCAGCAGCGAGGGACAGGGGAAATACTATGGCTACACCTTC | CASSEGQGKYYGYTF
NA | TRBJ2-3 | TRBV15 | TRBD2 | TGTGCCACCAGCAGGATGAGGAGAGGGATAGCGGGGGGGCAGACAGATACGCAGTATTTT | CATSRMRRGIAGGQTDTQYF
NA | TRBJ1-3 | TRBV6-5 | NA | TGTGCCAGCAGGTCTACAGGGAGTGGAAACACCATATATTTT | CASRSTGSGNTIYF
once | TRBJ1-5 | TRBV7-9 | NA | TGTGCCAGCAGCTTAGGTCGGCAGGGGAATCAGCCCCAGCATTTT | CASSLGRQGNQPQHF
NA | TRBJ1-3 | TRBV5-4 | NA | TGTGCCAGCATCTCGGGAAACACCATATATTTT | CASISGNTIYF
NA | TRBJ2-2 | TRBV3-1/TRBV3-2 | TRBD1 | TGTGCCAGCAGCCAACGACAGGGGGCTGGTGGGGCCGGGGAGCTGTTTTTT | CASSQRQGAGGAGELFF
NA | TRBJ1-6 | TRBV5-1 | NA | TGCGCCAGCAGCTTGTCGCCAGGGGCTTATAATTCACCCCTCCACTTT | CASSLSPGAYNSPLHF
NA | TRBJ2-4 | TRBV18 | NA | TGTGCCAGCTCACCACTTCAGGGGCGCAAAAACATTCAGTACTTC | CASSPLQGRKNIQYF
NA | TRBJ1-1 | TRBV7-9 | NA | TGTGCCAGCAGCCAGGGGTTCACTGAAGCTTTCTTT | CASSQGFTEAFF
NA | TRBJ2-3 | TRBV29-1 | NA | TGCAGCGTCCGGGACACTGCCCCAGATACGCAGTATTTT | CSVRDTAPDTQYF
NA | TRBJ2-7 | TRBV19 | NA | TGTGCCAGTAGTATAGAGGGACACTCCTACGAGCAGTACTTC | CASSIEGHSYEQYF
NA | TRBJ1-5 | TRBV6-5 | TRBD1 | TGTGCCAGCAGTCGGACAGGGAGGAATCAGCCCCAGCATTTT | CASSRTGRNQPQHF
NA | TRBJ2-3 | TRBV7-3 | NA | TGTGCCAGCAGCCCACTCTTTGGGGGCGGGGATACGCAGTATTTT | CASSPLFGGGDTQYF
NA | TRBJ1-1 | TRBV12-3/TRBV12-4 | NA | TGTGCCAGCAGTTTCTCCGTGAACACTGAAGCTTTCTTT | CASSFSVNTEAFF
NA | TRBJ2-1 | TRBV5-5 | TRBD1 | TGTGCCAGCAGCTTGGGGGACAGCTCCTACAATGAGCAGTTCTTC | CASSLGDSSYNEQFF
NA | TRBJ2-7 | TRBV2 | NA | TGTGCCAGCAGTCGCCATCTTAGTACCGAGCAGTACTTC | CASSRHLSTEQYF
once | TRBJ2-5 | TRBV4-2 | TRBD2 | TGTGCCAGCAGCCACCCCGGGACTAGCGGGGAGACCCAGTACTTC | CASSHPGTSGETQYF
NA | TRBJ1-1 | TRBV27 | NA | TGTGCCAGCAGTTTCTTTCAGGGTCGGGCTTTCTTT | CASSFFQGRAFF